The clone carrying this T cell receptor beta chain is a singleton in its sample. Antigen: not known. This sample was included in a study of graft-versus-host responses after intestinal transplantation. Overall study findings and caveats: Allograft clonal ratios (graft-versus-host to host-versus-graft) were high in patients who had graft-donor T cell macrochimerism.

CDR3 length: 14 amino acids. The V end lost 6 bases, the J end lost 5 bases, and 16 bases lay between the germline ends. Germline CDR1 MRHNA, CDR2 SNTAGT. Profiled with immunoSEQ multiplex PCR; TCRdb holds only in-frame clones, not every one. The sample comprises some 22,000 clones, 90% to 95% of which are singletons, and 2% rests with the top ten. The material sequenced was PBMCs, taken 39 days after intestinal transplant. This rearrangement joins TRBV6-4 to TRBJ2-5; weak D call: TRBD1 (6 bases). This sequence was found in a human patient who received an intestinal transplant, so some T cells may come from the graft donor. The CDR3 DNA reads TGTGCCAGCAGCCGGGCCGCCAGGGGCGAGACCCAGTACTTC. Its translation is CASSRAARGETQYF.